One TCR beta chain is described in this entry. The CDR3 has 13 amino acids. Trimming shortened V by 0 bases and J by 5 bases, and 5 bases separated the two germline ends. Germline CDR1 and CDR2: SGHNT and YYREEE (reference sequence). The record originates from a study of shared clonotypes between healthy human individuals. Assay: immunoSEQ multiplex PCR; the TCRdb copy retains only in-frame clones and omits some. The sample lists about 1 million clones; under 80% were seen once. The source is a man aged 18-30 years in good health. The chain is built from TRBV5-4 and TRBJ1-4; unclear D gene. Specimen: memory CD4+ T cells sorted from blood. Subset: CD45RA-negative fraction. The CDR3 DNA is TGTGCCAGCAGCTTGGCCAGAAATGAAAAACTGTTTTTT. This gives the protein CASSLARNEKLFF.